This T cell receptor (beta chain) was sequenced during a study of T cell responses to AZD1222 COVID-19 vaccine. About the study: Second-dose recipients at about 4 or about 12 weeks were treated as one pooled group. Notes on the study in general: Spike was spanned by vaccine-associated CD4 TCRs, with dominance at 160-218 and 743-854.

Profiled with immunoSEQ multiplex PCR; TCRdb holds only in-frame clones, not every one. Of about 120,000 clones detected, just under 90% appear once; the ten largest clones hold 3.5% to 5%. A remark on this clone: The antigen is undetermined.

This TCR was sampled from an adult in good health. This material consisted of peripheral blood, taken on day 0 of AZD1222 vaccination.

DNA of the CDR3: TGTGCCAGCAACTTAGCGTACTCCTACGAGCAGTACTTC. Protein product: CASNLAYSYEQYF. The chain has TRBV2 and TRBJ2-7; TRBD2 is a possible D gene (5 bases). Between the trimmed V and J ends, which lost 7 bases and 0 bases, there was a span of 10 bases. Per germline, CDR1 SNHLY and CDR2 FYNNEI. The CDR3 is 13 residues long.